Here is one T cell receptor (beta chain) with its context. The data were taken from a study of long-term antiretroviral therapy in people with HIV. Version v3.0 of the immunoSEQ assay ran at survey level. Generated by immunoSEQ multiplex PCR, the TCRdb table keeps only in-frame clones and is missing some. This sample has roughly 25,000 clones; 82% occur once, and the top ten carry 5% to 6%. Germline V CDR1 and CDR2: SGDLS, YYNGEE. V lost 0 bases to trimming and J lost 4 bases; unmatched junction nucleotides: 5. There are 15 residues in the CDR3. The material sequenced was unsorted PBMCs, taken 1.1 years before starting antiretroviral therapy. The chain carries TRBV9 and TRBJ2-5; 8 bases line up with TRBD1. This receptor was identified in a woman in her thirties with HIV. This CDR3 is CASSVVGTGGETQYF. CDR3 coding DNA: TGTGCCAGCAGCGTAGTAGGTACAGGGGGAGAGACCCAGTACTTC.